The next 21 T cell receptor beta chains were all read from a single sample in a study of response to subunit inactivated influenza vaccine. MiXCR was run by TCRdb on the RT-PCR reads, yielding one entry per CDR3 protein. The table lists about 300,000 distinct CDR3 sequences, 20% to 25% of them singletons. Source: PBMCs from blood, taken 21 months after vaccination. Receptors were obtained from a man aged 45 to 75 who received an inactivated influenza vaccine.

In this sample, this clonotype turned up a few times. The chain has TRBV28 and TRBJ2-2, with D tentatively TRBD1 (5 bases). CDR1 MDHEN and CDR2 SYDVKM come from the germline V gene. The CDR3 runs 16 residues. Trimming shortened V by 0 bases and J by 0 bases, and 8 bases separated the two germline ends. CDR3 DNA sequence: TGTGCCAGCAGTTTATGGCAGGGAACGAACACCGGGGAGCTGTTTTTT. This gives the protein CASSLWQGTNTGELFF.

This clonotype was counted ten times or more. The V call is TRBV5-5, the J call TRBJ1-1; 11 nucleotides match TRBD1. The CDR3 length is 16 residues. CDR1 is SGHKS, CDR2 YYEKEE, per germline (reference sequence). The V segment lost 4 bases and the J segment 1 base; nucleotides outside the gene matches: 6. CDR3: CASSRGQGAGNTEAFF. The CDR3 nucleotides read TGTGCCAGCAGCCGCGGACAGGGGGCTGGGAACACTGAAGCTTTCTTT.

The chain has TRBV7-8 and TRBJ2-1, with TRBD2 identical over 11 bases. The V gene end was trimmed by 5 bases and the J gene end by 0 bases; junction bases not matched to a gene: 6. Germline CDR1 SGHVS, CDR2 FQNEAQ. The CDR3 contains 17 residues. The CDR3 DNA follows: TGTGCCAGCAGCCCTAGACTAGCGGGGAGCTCCTACAATGAGCAGTTCTTC. Translation: CASSPRLAGSSYNEQFF.

This clonotype has a handful of counts. The V and J genes are TRBV19 and TRBJ1-2, with D tentatively TRBD1 (5 bases). V gave up 5 bases and J gave up 1 base, with 11 bases separating them. Germline V gene lookup returns CDR1 LNHDA and CDR2 SQIVND (reference sequence). CDR3 length: 14 residues. The CDR3 region has the DNA TGTGCCAGTAGTCCGGGACGACTTAACTATGGCTACACCTTC. Amino acid sequence: CASSPGRLNYGYTF. The full variable domain, with the rest looked up from reference TRBV19 and TRBJ1-2, is DGGITQSPKYLFRKEGQNVTLSCEQNLNHDAMYWYRQDPGQGLRLIYYSQIVNDFQKGDIAEGYSVSREKKESFPLTVTSAQKNPTAFYLCASSPGRLNYGYTFGSGTRLTVV.

The chain is built from TRBV24-1 and TRBJ2-1, with 9 positions matching TRBD2. The trim removed 1 base at V and 3 bases at J, leaving 3 bases unmatched. CDR1 and CDR2 (germline): KGHDR, SFDVKD. The CDR3 contains 16 residues. As DNA, the CDR3 is TGTGCCACCAGTGATTTTAGCGGGAGAGGCTACAATGAGCAGTTCTTC. This sequence encodes CATSDFSGRGYNEQFF.

This clonotype was seen a few times. This sequence joins TRBV6-6 and TRBJ2-1, with D possibly matching TRBD2 (6 bases). The CDR3 is 13 residues long. Germline V gene data show CDR1 as MNHNY and CDR2 as SVGAGI (reference sequence). Trimming pared 2 bases from V and 8 bases from J, leaving 10 bases between. The CDR3 DNA is TGTGCCAGCAGTTACAGTAGCGGCGATGAGCAGTTCTTC. It translates to CASSYSSGDEQFF.

This clonotype was counted between two and nine times. The V and J genes are TRBV12-3 or TRBV12-4 and TRBJ2-1; D is perhaps TRBD2 (6 bases). This CDR3 spans 11 amino acids. V was shortened by 5 bases and J by 12 bases, with 11 bases between the two germline ends. The CDR3, as DNA: TGTGCCAGCAGTCCCTCGGGACTGCAGTTCTTC. Translation: CASSPSGLQFF.

On this clonotype: This likely comes from a read error, as the CDR3 has no conserved phenylalanine or tryptophan at its end. This rearrangement joins TRBV2 to TRBJ1-2, with a weak D call TRBD1 (5 bases). With 6 bases removed from V and 4 bases from J, the gap between germline ends came to 9 bases. This CDR3 comprises 12 residues. The germline gives CDR1 SNHLY, CDR2 FYNNEI. The CDR3 DNA reads as TGTGCCAGCAGGGACACTCCCTATGGCTACACCCTC. Translated, it gives CASRDTPYGYTL.

This chain joins TRBV28 and TRBJ2-7, with a weak D call TRBD1 (6 bases). Germline V gives CDR1 MDHEN, CDR2 SYDVKM. This CDR3 is 17 amino acids long. V lost 2 bases and J 3 bases, leaving 20 bases between the germline ends. In DNA form, the CDR3 reads TGTGCCAGCAGTTTACACCAGATGGGGACAAGGGGCTACGAGCAGTACTTC. Its protein product is CASSLHQMGTRGYEQYF.

This rearrangement joins TRBV20-1 to TRBJ2-7; 15 nucleotides match TRBD2. The CDR3 totals 16 residues. Germline CDR1 and CDR2: DFQATT and SNEGSKA (reference sequence). V gave up 4 bases and J gave up 5 bases; unmatched junction bases: 9. CDR3 sequence (DNA): TGCAGTGCTAAGCGGGGACTAGCGGGAGGTGGAAACGAGCAGTACTTC. Translated, it gives CSAKRGLAGGGNEQYF.

On this clonotype: Its ends do not fully match the called genes, so a read error is possible. The CDR3 is CASSPYNSPLQF. The CDR3 DNA reads as TGTGCCAGCAGCCCGTATAATTCACCCCTCCAATTT. The rearrangement links TRBV7-2 to TRBJ1-6; D is ambiguous. Germline V CDR1 and CDR2: SGHTA, FQGNSA. The CDR3 extends over 12 amino acids.

The gene calls are TRBV4-1 and TRBJ2-7; no firm D call. Germline CDR1 MGHRA, CDR2 YSYEKL. The CDR3 covers 14 residues. The V end lost 0 bases, the J end lost 3 bases, and 9 bases lay between the germline ends. The CDR3 DNA reads as TGCGCCAGCAGCCAAGATCTGGGGTTCTACGAGCAGTACTTC. Amino acid sequence: CASSQDLGFYEQYF.

This clonotype has just a few counts. This rearrangement joins TRBV6-1 to TRBJ2-7; the D gene is possibly TRBD2 (5 bases). The V end was cut by 6 bases, the J end by 2 bases, with 14 bases between. Germline assignment: CDR1 MNHNS and CDR2 SASEGT. The CDR3 consists of 14 residues. The CDR3 is CASSPSRRTYEQYF. The CDR3 nucleotides read TGTGCCAGCAGCCCTAGCAGGCGAACCTACGAGCAGTACTTC.

J is TRBJ2-2 and V is TRBV6-5, with D tentatively TRBD1 (5 bases). V gave up 2 bases and J gave up 4 bases, with 8 bases separating them. Germline lookup yields CDR1 MNHEY and CDR2 SVGAGI. CDR3 length: 14 residues. The CDR3 is CASSYVTVTGELFF. The CDR3 bases are TGTGCCAGCAGTTACGTGACAGTCACCGGGGAGCTGTTTTTT.

The chain carries TRBV14 and TRBJ2-7; D tentatively fits TRBD1 or TRBD2 (5 bases each). Germline loops: CDR1 SGHDN, CDR2 FVKESK. This CDR3 region has 13 residues. V was shortened by 3 bases and J by 3 bases, with 9 bases between the two germline ends. In DNA, the CDR3 is TGTGCCAGCAGCCATAAGGGGAGCTACGAGCAGTACTTC. Translated, it gives CASSHKGSYEQYF.

This clonotype was detected only a few times. The chain uses TRBV10-3 and TRBJ2-7, with TRBD1 identical over 7 bases. V was clipped by 0 bases and J by 12 bases; unmatched bases: 8. The CDR3 spans 13 residues. CDR1 ENHRY and CDR2 SYGVKD come from the germline V gene. The CDR3 loop reads CAISESEDRPGYF. As DNA, the CDR3 is TGTGCCATCAGTGAGTCAGAGGACAGGCCAGGGTACTTC.

In this sample, this clonotype turned up a few times. V usage is TRBV20-1 and J usage is TRBJ1-3; a possible D gene is TRBD1 (5 bases). Germline V gene sequence: CDR1 DFQATT, CDR2 SNEGSKA (reference sequence). V lost 0 bases to trimming and J lost 3 bases, with 15 bases between them. The CDR3 covers 16 residues. CDR3 nucleotides: TGCAGTGCTAGAGATCGTAAGGGGCTAGGTGGAAACACCATATATTTT. It codes for CSARDRKGLGGNTIYF.

The table lists this clonotype with a few counts. This chain uses TRBV29-1 with TRBJ2-7, with TRBD1 identical over 10 bases. This CDR3 has 14 residues. V shed 6 bases, J shed 5 bases, and the junction held 10 bases outside the gene matches. Germline loops: CDR1 SQVTM, CDR2 ANQGSEA. The CDR3 region is CSVETGGAYHEQYF. DNA for the CDR3: TGCAGCGTGGAGACAGGGGGCGCGTATCACGAGCAGTACTTC.

This clonotype was seen more than once but under ten times. This chain links TRBV6-2 or TRBV6-3 with TRBJ1-5; D possibly corresponds to TRBD1 (6 bases). Between the trimmed V and J ends, which lost 6 bases and 3 bases, there was a span of 15 bases. Per germline, CDR1 MNHEY and CDR2 SVGEGT. This CDR3 is 15 amino acids long. CDR3 loop: CASRGPDRFNQPQHF. The DNA of the CDR3 is TGTGCCAGCAGAGGACCTGACAGGTTCAATCAGCCCCAGCATTTT.

This chain joins TRBV20-1 and TRBJ2-7; perhaps TRBD1 as D (6 bases). Trimming left V 6 bases short and J 6 bases short, with 18 bases between. Per the germline V gene, CDR1 is DFQATT and CDR2 is SNEGSKA (reference sequence). The CDR3 runs to 13 residues. The CDR3 protein is CSAATQGMPEQYF. Written as DNA, the CDR3 is TGCAGTGCCGCCACACAGGGTATGCCCGAGCAGTACTTC.

This clonotype was seen only a few times. The chain joins TRBV6-1 to TRBJ2-2, with 13 bases lining up with TRBD2. The CDR3 is 14 amino acids. Germline-derived CDR1 and CDR2 are MNHNS and SASEGT. After removal of 6 bases from V and 6 bases from J, the junction contained 1 base not matched to a gene. The CDR3 protein is CASRGLAGAGELFF. Here the CDR3 DNA reads TGTGCCAGCAGAGGACTAGCGGGGGCCGGGGAGCTGTTTTTT.